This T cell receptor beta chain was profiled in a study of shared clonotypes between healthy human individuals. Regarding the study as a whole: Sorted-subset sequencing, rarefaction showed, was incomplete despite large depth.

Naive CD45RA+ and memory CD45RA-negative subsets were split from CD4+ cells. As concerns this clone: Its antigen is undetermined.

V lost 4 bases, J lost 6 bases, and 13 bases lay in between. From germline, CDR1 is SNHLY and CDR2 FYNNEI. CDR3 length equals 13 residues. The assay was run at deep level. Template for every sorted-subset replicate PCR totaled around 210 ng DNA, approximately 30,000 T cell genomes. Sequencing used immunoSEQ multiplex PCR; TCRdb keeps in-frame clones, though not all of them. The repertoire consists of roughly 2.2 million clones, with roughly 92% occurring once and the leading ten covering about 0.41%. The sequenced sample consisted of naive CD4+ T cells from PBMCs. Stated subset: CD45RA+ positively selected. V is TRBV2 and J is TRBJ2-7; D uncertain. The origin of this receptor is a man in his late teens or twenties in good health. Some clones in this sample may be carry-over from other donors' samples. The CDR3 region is CASSGTPLTEQYF. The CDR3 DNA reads TGTGCCAGCAGTGGGACCCCGCTAACCGAGCAGTACTTC.